This TCR beta chain came from a study of blood T cell repertoires in COVID-19. Study-wide background: Sites across the United States, Italy and Spain contributed samples from acute and convalescent COVID-19. In each case, the material was cDNA or gDNA derived from T cells, B-cell-depleted T cells, or PBMCs.

V lost 8 bases and J lost 3; bases outside the gene matches: 12. Looked up from germline, CDR1 is MNHEY and CDR2 is SVGAGI. This CDR3 contains 15 residues. Original data processing: Counts of nucleated cells, estimated from reference gene primer amplification, were obtained. Data came from immunoSEQ multiplex PCR; TCRdb stores just in-frame clones and leaves some out. V, J and clone size are those of that table, while D and trimming were read from the DNA. The repertoire holds fewer than 300,000 clones, with about 83% as singletons. The sequenced sample was peripheral blood. This clonotype originated in a woman aged 45-65 years who had recovered from COVID-19. The chain has TRBV6-5 and TRBJ2-7, with 8 bases aligning to TRBD1. The CDR3 protein is CASPEDRTGYYEQYF. The CDR3 region has the DNA TGTGCCAGCCCCGAGGACAGGACAGGGTACTACGAGCAGTACTTC.